This TCR beta chain was sequenced for a study of shared clonotypes between healthy human individuals (dated by TCRdb to the early 2020s). About the investigation overall: The cohort included three men and a couple of women between 18 and 49 years of age. Per donor, three plates each were used for CD4 naive and CD4 memory, two for CD8 naive, and one for CD8 memory. Blood TCR repertoires of about five healthy adults were deeply sequenced to estimate repertoire size and the extent of clonotype sharing between individuals. To increase sequencing depth and limit assay-specific biases, different laboratories used diverse techniques to prepare libraries and sequence TCR repertoires. Each donor's leukapheresis produced roughly between about 0.9 and 9.5 billion PBMCs. Broader findings and caveats from the paper: Sharing across four donors was observed for roughly 5.4% of naive CD4, less than 4% of naive CD8, over 2% of memory CD4, and over 0.3% of memory CD8 clonotypes. Naive subsets generally had larger estimated clonotype richness than memory subsets did. Sampling was restricted to blood, and TCR repertoires in tissues likely differ from the TCR repertoires found in blood. Pairwise subsampling led to the expectation that sequencing depth would affect the degree of clonotype sharing among donors. Higher generation probabilities were observed for clonotypes shared by all four sorted-subset donors than for non-shared clonotypes. The genetic and exposure-history diversity represented was limited by the small number of donors. Incomplete sequencing was indicated by rarefaction of sorted-subset datasets, despite the large sequencing depth.

CDR1 and CDR2, per the germline V gene, are SNHLY and FYNNEI. Inclusive of the bounding cysteine and phenylalanine, the CDR3 is 14 residues long. This entry keeps only the CDR3 DNA: 42 bases, framed from base 1. At the junction V is shortened by 7 bases and J by 4 bases, with 16 bases in between. The donors were healthy, HIV-negative adults who had no recently reported acute infections or vaccinations. Every donor was a Caucasian adult living in Nashville, Tennessee, USA. Magnetic negative selection was used to enrich CD4+ T cells, after which naive cells were positively selected on CD45RA and the negative fraction became the memory subset. Blood was collected by leukapheresis, and PBMCs were isolated by Ficoll-Histopaque density gradient centrifugation and then cryopreserved in liquid nitrogen vapor phase. Analytical flow cytometry was used to check the purity and quantity of every magnetically sorted T cell population. Genomic DNA was isolated from every sorted fraction and measured by UV absorbance on a Nanodrop 2000c.

TCR CDR3 regions were amplified from genomic DNA by multiplex PCR using the deep immunoSEQ assay. Extracted genomic DNA from each cell subset was spread evenly across all wells of several immunoSEQ 96-well plates, with each plate serving as a replicate. For sorted subsets, each replicate PCR was loaded with roughly 190 ng genomic DNA, equivalent to approximately 33,000 T cell genomes. The purified libraries were quantified using a Qubit 3.0 fluorometer, sized with a Bioanalyzer 2100, and then quantified again using the KAPA Library Quantification kit. A separate single-read 150-cycle Illumina NextSeq 550 flow cell was used to sequence each immunoSEQ 96-well plate. As for the original processing: Because only junctional sequences without quality scores were contained in the immunoSEQ output, filtering matching that applied to full-length reads could not be performed. Sequences were annotated with PyIR, a Python wrapper for IgBLAST v1.9, using IMGT germline references to assign V/J genes and CDR3. Reads were filtered out if the reads had weak V/J assignments (E-value above 1e-6), no CDR3, stop codons, out-of-frame junctions, or ambiguous translated residues. V3J clonotypes were defined as sequences sharing an identical inferred V gene, J gene, and CDR3 amino acid sequence. Percentage overlap between repertoires was computed as shared unique clonotypes divided by the size of the smaller repertoire. Richness of each repertoire was evaluated using RTK rarefaction, the Chao1 estimator, and Recon v2.1 estimates of unobserved clonotypes. OLGA was used to compute generation probabilities for all TCRbeta clonotypes that the gDNA method yielded from a few donors. TCRdb holds this immuneACCESS table with in-frame rearrangements only. Some clones are missing; in checked studies, unresolved V genes explain under half, and the rest has no known cause. For V, J and clone size, that table is used; D and trimming come from the DNA. This sample is represented by a few million clones; more than 90% of them were singletons. Roughly 0.14% of the sample comes from the top ten.

The sample holds one count of this clone. Its specific antigen is unknown. Base qualities are not provided; no much larger clone lies one nucleotide away. Source material: naive CD4+ T cells sorted from blood. The meaning of the sample's cell subset or site label: CD45RA+ positively selected. This chain joins TRBV2 to TRBJ1-1; the D gene identity is not certain. This clonotype was obtained from a man between 18 and 35 years old in good health. The base sequence is TGTGCCAGCACCCCCTCGGGGATAGGCACTGAAGCTTTCTTT. Its protein reads: CASTPSGIGTEAFF.